The 20 T cell receptor beta chains below come from one sample, sequenced in a study of blood T cells in healthy people across ages. The second PCR ran about 6 to 12 cycles with a sample-barcoded 5' primer and J-beta primers. TCRdb fed the 5' RACE reads into MiXCR, producing one record per CDR3 protein. The repertoire holds about 1.5 million distinct CDR3 sequences, with approximately 39% as singletons. Sample: blood. These receptors were obtained from a woman between 18 and 29 years old in good health.

The genes are TRBV11-2 and TRBJ2-5; no firm D call. The V and J ends lost 1 base and 7 bases respectively, with 19 bases between them. CDR1 is SGHAT and CDR2 is FQNNGV in the germline V gene. The CDR3 is 16 amino acids. CDR3 residues: CASSLAVSPAEGTQYF. The CDR3 nucleotides read TGTGCCAGCAGCTTAGCCGTCAGCCCGGCCGAAGGGACCCAGTACTTC.

This clonotype was seen a handful of times. The chain uses TRBV7-9 and TRBJ1-2; 7 bases map to TRBD1. This CDR3 has 15 residues. Germline CDR1 reads SEHNR; CDR2 reads FQNEAQ (reference sequence). Trimming removed 4 bases from V and 6 bases from J; junction bases left unmatched: 11. CDR3 protein: CASSSIQGGTDGYTF. CDR3 DNA: TGTGCCAGCAGCTCCATCCAGGGGGGGACGGATGGCTACACCTTC.

The chain carries TRBV10-3 and TRBJ2-1, with 10 bases fitting TRBD2. V dropped 4 bases and J dropped 4; count of bases not matched to a gene: 7. CDR3 size: 16 residues. CDR1 is ENHRY and CDR2 is SYGVKD in the germline V gene. CDR3: CAISASRTSGYNEQFF. DNA of the CDR3: TGTGCCATCAGTGCATCCAGGACTAGCGGATACAATGAGCAGTTCTTC.

This chain joins TRBV7-9 and TRBJ2-1, with 7 bases matching TRBD2. CDR3 length: 15 residues. V lost 5 bases, J lost 5 bases, and 9 bases stayed unmatched. Germline assignment: CDR1 SEHNR and CDR2 FQNEAQ (reference sequence). The CDR3, as DNA: TGTGCCAGCAGCAAGGTAGCGGGTTACGACAATGAGCAGTTCTTC. Translating it yields CASSKVAGYDNEQFF.

In its sample, this clonotype was seen many times. V is TRBV4-3 and J is TRBJ2-7; TRBD1 matches 9 bases. From germline, CDR1 is LGHNA and CDR2 YSLEER. Trimming at V came to 4 bases and at J to 1 base, leaving 5 bases not matched to a gene. This CDR3 is 15 amino acids long. The CDR3 is CASSPGQGISYEQYF. The CDR3 DNA reads TGCGCCAGCAGCCCAGGACAGGGGATTTCCTACGAGCAGTACTTC.

The CDR3 bases are TGCAGTACCGGCTCGGGGGCGGGATCAGTTGAGCAGTACTTC. Protein: CSTGSGAGSVEQYF. V and J are TRBV20-1 and TRBJ2-7; D tentatively fits TRBD1 or TRBD2 (6 bases each). The germline CDR1 and CDR2 sequences are DFQATT and SNEGSKA (reference sequence). Trimming took 8 bases from V and 7 from J, leaving 24 bases between them. This CDR3 contains 14 residues.

The chain has TRBV5-1 and TRBJ1-5; TRBD1 matches at 9 bases. V trimming: 0 bases; J trimming: 6 bases; junction bases outside the gene matches: 1. The CDR3 is 14 residues long. Germline lookup yields CDR1 SGHRS and CDR2 YFSETQ. The CDR3 loop reads CASSLETGGQPQHF. CDR3 bases: TGCGCCAGCAGCTTGGAGACAGGGGGTCAGCCCCAGCATTTT.

This clonotype was observed a few times. The chain carries TRBV12-5 and TRBJ2-4; 7 bases are shared with TRBD2. V shed 5 bases and J 9 bases; nucleotides not matched to a gene: 13. The CDR3 has 15 residues. Germline V lookup: CDR1 LGHNT, CDR2 FRNRAP. CDR3 in DNA: TGTGCTAGTGGTACATCCCGGGGGGTCACAGGCATTCAGTACTTC. Protein: CASGTSRGVTGIQYF.

In this sample, this clonotype turned up a few times. The chain carries TRBV20-1 and TRBJ1-5; unclear D gene. Germline loops: CDR1 DFQATT, CDR2 SNEGSKA (reference sequence). The CDR3 is made up of 16 amino acids. Between the trimmed V and J ends, which lost 0 bases and 1 base, there was a span of 13 bases. The CDR3 protein is CSARDSVESSNQPQHF. The CDR3 DNA sequence: TGCAGTGCTAGAGATTCGGTAGAATCGAGCAATCAGCCCCAGCATTTT.

The rearrangement uses TRBV12-3 or TRBV12-4 and TRBJ1-2; TRBD1 might be the D (6 bases). This CDR3 has 13 residues. The germline V and J ends were trimmed by 5 bases and 3 bases, with 10 bases remaining between them. The CDR3 DNA reads as TGTGCCAGCAGTGGGGGCAGTTACTATGGCTACACCTTC. Its translation is CASSGGSYYGYTF.

The gene calls are TRBV7-9 and TRBJ2-1, with 10 bases fitting TRBD1. Germline CDR1 and CDR2: SEHNR and FQNEAQ (reference sequence). V lost 6 bases and J lost 8; bases outside the gene matches: 7. This CDR3 comprises 14 residues. CDR3 DNA: TGTGCCAGCAGTCGACAGGGGGCTTGGGATGAGCAGTTCTTC. Translated, it gives CASSRQGAWDEQFF.

The rearrangement joins TRBV7-9 to TRBJ2-1, with D possibly being TRBD1 (6 bases). The CDR3 spans 15 residues. The germline CDR1 and CDR2 sequences are SEHNR and FQNEAQ (reference sequence). The V and J ends lost 5 bases and 10 bases respectively, with 21 bases between them. This chain's CDR3 is CASSTTGNERDEQFF. The CDR3 DNA is TGTGCCAGCAGCACTACAGGGAATGAGCGCGACGAGCAGTTCTTC.

This rearrangement joins TRBV6-6 to TRBJ1-3, with D tentatively TRBD1 (5 bases). V shed 5 bases and J shed 2 bases, with 10 bases lying between them. The CDR3 has 14 residues. CDR1 is MNHNY, CDR2 SVGAGI, per germline (reference sequence). The CDR3 is CASSTGFTGNTIYF. CDR3 DNA: TGTGCCAGCAGTACAGGATTTACTGGAAACACCATATATTTT.

The chain recombines TRBV7-8 with TRBJ2-1; 8 bases are a match to TRBD2. CDR3 length equals 16 residues. Germline values: CDR1 SGHVS, CDR2 FQNEAQ. J gave up 2 bases and V 5 bases, and 8 bases lay outside the gene matches. This CDR3 reads CASSHQLAVTYNEQFF. The DNA for the CDR3 is TGTGCCAGCAGCCACCAACTAGCGGTCACCTACAATGAGCAGTTCTTC.

The chain uses TRBV9 and TRBJ2-3; 11 nucleotides match TRBD2. The CDR3 is 16 residues long. CDR1 is SGDLS and CDR2 is YYNGEE in the germline V gene. With 2 bases clipped from V and 4 bases from J, the junction kept 6 bases outside the gene matches. CDR3 residues: CASSVTSGRRSDTQYF. CDR3 nucleotide sequence: TGTGCCAGCAGCGTCACTAGCGGGAGAAGATCAGATACGCAGTATTTT. Complete variable domain (other parts from reference TRBV9 and TRBJ2-3): DSGVTQTPKHLITATGQRVTLRCSPRSGDLSVYWYQQSLDQGLQFLIQYYNGEERAKGNILERFSAQQFPDLHSELNLSSLELGDSALYFCASSVTSGRRSDTQYFGPGTRLTVL.

The chain couples TRBV29-1 to TRBJ2-3, with 7 bases fitting TRBD1. Germline V gene lookup returns CDR1 SQVTM and CDR2 ANQGSEA. The CDR3 runs 14 residues. V trimming: 8 bases; J trimming: 0 bases; junction bases outside the gene matches: 8. CDR3 in DNA: TGCAGCATCCGACAGGGCGGGAGCACAGATACGCAGTATTTT. It yields the protein CSIRQGGSTDTQYF.

V and J are TRBV29-1 and TRBJ2-1; D is unresolved. The V gene lost 4 bases and the J gene lost 5 bases, with 12 bases spanning the gap. Germline lookup yields CDR1 SQVTM and CDR2 ANQGSEA. The CDR3 runs 13 residues. The CDR3 sequence is CSVVGSSHNEQFF. CDR3 sequence (DNA): TGCAGCGTTGTGGGTAGTTCCCACAATGAGCAGTTCTTC.

This clonotype has more than one count but fewer than ten. The chain uses TRBV13 and TRBJ1-2, with 8 bases lining up with TRBD1. Germline V gene sequence: CDR1 PRHDT, CDR2 FYEKMQ (reference sequence). V shed 7 bases and J 7 bases; nucleotides not matched to a gene: 8. CDR3 length: 13 residues. The CDR3 spells CASTGQGGGGYTF. Written as DNA, the CDR3 is TGTGCCAGCACTGGACAGGGTGGAGGTGGCTACACCTTC.

This clonotype was observed a few times. The chain joins TRBV29-1 to TRBJ1-1; no firm D call. Germline V gene data show CDR1 as SQVTM and CDR2 as ANQGSEA. V was pared by 2 bases and J by 6 bases, with 13 bases between. The CDR3 consists of 13 residues. The CDR3 DNA is TGCAGCGTTGAACGGCAGCCAGGCGCTGAAGCTTTCTTT. It specifies CSVERQPGAEAFF.

The chain carries TRBV5-5 and TRBJ1-6; tentative D call: TRBD1 (6 bases). Between the trimmed V and J ends, which lost 2 bases and 4 bases, there was a span of 13 bases. This CDR3 is built from 16 residues. Looked up from germline, CDR1 is SGHKS and CDR2 is YYEKEE (reference sequence). This CDR3 is CASSLGGENYNSPLHF. The CDR3 DNA reads as TGTGCCAGCAGCTTAGGGGGGGAGAATTATAATTCACCCCTCCACTTT.